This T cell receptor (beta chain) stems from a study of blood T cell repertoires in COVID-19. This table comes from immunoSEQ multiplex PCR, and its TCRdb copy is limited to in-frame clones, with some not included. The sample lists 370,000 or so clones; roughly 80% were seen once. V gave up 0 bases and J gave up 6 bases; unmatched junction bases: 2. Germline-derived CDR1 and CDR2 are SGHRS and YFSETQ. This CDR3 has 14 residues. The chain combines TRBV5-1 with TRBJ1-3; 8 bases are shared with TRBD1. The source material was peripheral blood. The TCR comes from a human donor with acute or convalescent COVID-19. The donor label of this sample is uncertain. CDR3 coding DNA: TGCGCCAGCAGCTTGGGGACAGGGCTAAACACCATATATTTT. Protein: CASSLGTGLNTIYF.